This section outlines one T cell receptor (beta chain) sequence together with its context. The data derive from a study of identical twins. The CDR3 contains 16 residues. CDR1 SEHNR and CDR2 FQNEAQ come from the germline V gene (reference sequence). Trimming at V came to 5 bases and at J to 4 bases, leaving 7 bases not matched to a gene. Each CDR3 protein gets one entry after TCRdb re-called the 5' RACE reads with MiXCR. The table has about 690,000 distinct CDR3 sequences, approximately 22% seen once. The sample was also linked to a second study, of T cells expressing NK-cell markers.

Input material: PBMCs. This receptor was obtained from a woman aged 18-30 years in good health. The genes are TRBV7-9 and TRBJ2-1, with 11 bases fitting TRBD2. CDR3: CASSPRTSGLYNEQFF. CDR3 nucleotides: TGTGCCAGCAGCCCCCGGACTAGCGGGCTATACAATGAGCAGTTCTTC.